The rows below give T cell receptor beta chains drawn from one sample of a study of identical twins. TCRdb independently ran MiXCR on the 5' RACE reads; one entry per CDR3 protein. The data show about 720,000 distinct CDR3 sequences, with around 8.6% seen just once and 0.98% held by the top ten. These data were also reused for a study on yellow fever vaccine responses in identical twins.

Sequenced sample: PBMCs. All receptors come from a woman aged 18 to 35 in good health. CDR3s include the opening cysteine and the closing phenylalanine or tryptophan. A D gene is named only where the DNA matches it firmly. Clone size is stated in some rows and not others, as once, few, many or a class when expanded.

V	J	D	length	size	CDR3	DNA
TRBV15	TRBJ2-5	.	15	.	CATSRGSAGQETQYF	TGTGCCACCAGCAGAGGTTCGGCTGGCCAAGAGACCCAGTACTTC
TRBV2	TRBJ2-1	.	18	.	CASSEVPERERTYNEQFF	TGTGCCAGCAGTGAAGTCCCAGAGAGGGAAAGAACCTACAATGAGCAGTTCTTC
TRBV3-1	TRBJ2-3	.	14	.	CASSQGNLADTQYF	TGTGCCAGCAGCCAGGGGAACCTGGCAGATACGCAGTATTTT
TRBV20-1	TRBJ2-7	TRBD2	12	few	CSATRTSYEQYF	TGCAGTGCCACCAGGACTAGCTACGAGCAGTACTTC
TRBV19	TRBJ2-2	TRBD1	16	few	CASTTRQGAITGELFF	TGTGCCAGTACTACTAGACAGGGGGCCATCACCGGGGAGCTGTTTTTT
TRBV20-1	TRBJ2-1	TRBD2	12	many	CSAPRGGNEQFF	TGCAGTGCCCCCCGCGGGGGGAATGAGCAGTTCTTC
TRBV20-1	TRBJ1-3	.	14	.	CSARGTHSGNTIYF	TGCAGTGCTAGGGGGACTCACTCTGGAAACACCATATATTTT
TRBV29-1	TRBJ1-2	.	12	many	CSVNAAAYGYTF	TGCAGCGTCAATGCGGCAGCTTATGGCTACACCTTC
TRBV20-1	TRBJ1-6	.	13	.	CSARVDRNSPLHF	TGCAGTGCTAGGGTTGACAGGAATTCACCCCTCCACTTT
TRBV27	TRBJ2-2	.	12	.	CARGADTGELFF	TGTGCCCGGGGGGCCGATACCGGGGAGCTGTTTTTT
TRBV11-2	TRBJ2-1	.	15	few	CASSSTGTAGNEQFF	TGTGCCAGCAGCTCCACAGGTACTGCAGGGAATGAGCAGTTCTTC
TRBV7-9	TRBJ2-3	TRBD2	16	many	CASSTQSSGRTDTQYF	TGTGCCAGCAGCACCCAATCTAGCGGACGCACAGATACGCAGTATTTT
TRBV6-5	TRBJ2-5	TRBD2	16	few	CASSYGAGSGSETQYF	TGTGCCAGCAGTTACGGAGCGGGGAGTGGGTCCGAGACCCAGTACTTC
TRBV7-8	TRBJ1-6	TRBD1	16	few	CASSSGQDERNSPLHF	TGTGCCAGCAGCTCGGGACAGGATGAGAGGAATTCACCCCTCCACTTT
TRBV29-1	TRBJ1-4	TRBD1	14	many	CSVKPGQGYEKLFF	TGCAGCGTGAAACCGGGACAGGGCTACGAAAAACTGTTTTTT
TRBV3-1	TRBJ2-1	TRBD1	17	.	CASSQTTGGGSYNEQFF	TGTGCCAGCAGCCAGACTACAGGGGGTGGCTCCTACAATGAGCAGTTCTTC
TRBV18	TRBJ1-5	.	14	.	CASSTTYPGTLEHF	TGTGCCAGCTCAACAACTTATCCCGGGACATTGGAACATTTT
TRBV5-1	TRBJ2-7	.	17	few	CASSLWARQFISYEQYF	TGCGCCAGCAGCTTGTGGGCTCGACAGTTTATCTCCTACGAGCAGTACTTC
TRBV24-1	TRBJ2-5	.	15	many	CATSEPTGFQETQYF	TGTGCCACCAGTGAACCAACAGGGTTCCAAGAGACCCAGTACTTC
TRBV6-5	TRBJ1-2	.	11	.	CASTGLGGYTF	TGTGCCAGCACCGGGCTGGGAGGCTACACCTTC
TRBV10-3	TRBJ2-7	TRBD1	15	.	CAIRWGTGGIGEQYF	TGTGCCATCAGATGGGGGACAGGGGGAATCGGCGAGCAGTACTTC
TRBV6-1	TRBJ2-3	TRBD2	15	.	CASSQTSGAGDTQYF	TGTGCCAGCAGCCAGACTAGCGGGGCAGGAGATACGCAGTATTTT
TRBV6-2/TRBV6-3	TRBJ2-3	TRBD2	15	.	CASTSERDSTDTQYF	TGTGCCAGCACCTCGGAGCGGGATAGCACAGATACGCAGTATTTT
TRBV25-1	TRBJ1-2	.	14	.	CASTGFGENYGYTF	TGTGCCAGCACAGGTTTCGGGGAGAACTATGGCTACACCTTC
TRBV12-3/TRBV12-4	TRBJ1-3	.	15	few	CASSFRGSLGNTIYF	TGTGCCAGCAGTTTTCGGGGAAGCCTTGGAAACACCATATATTTT
TRBV20-1	TRBJ2-7	TRBD2	14	few	CSARDGDYPYEQYF	TGCAGTGCTAGAGACGGGGACTACCCGTACGAGCAGTACTTC
TRBV4-1	TRBJ2-7	TRBD2	16	.	CASSLTLSGSAYEQYF	TGCGCCAGCAGCCTTACCCTTAGCGGGAGCGCTTACGAGCAGTACTTC
TRBV5-1	TRBJ2-5	.	14	many	CASSFGGVPETQYF	TGCGCCAGCAGCTTTGGCGGGGTCCCAGAGACCCAGTACTTC
TRBV6-5	TRBJ2-2	TRBD2	17	.	CASSSPGPSGSHGELFF	TGTGCCAGCAGTTCCCCAGGTCCTAGCGGGAGTCACGGGGAGCTGTTTTTT
TRBV20-1	TRBJ2-5	TRBD1	17	.	CSARELGNRGIRETQYF	TGCAGTGCTAGAGAATTAGGTAACAGGGGGATTCGAGAGACCCAGTACTTC
TRBV12-3/TRBV12-4	TRBJ1-2	TRBD1	16	few	CASSPKETGGFYGYTF	TGTGCCAGCAGTCCGAAAGAGACAGGGGGTTTCTATGGCTACACCTTC
TRBV10-3	TRBJ1-2	.	14	few	CAISGDSGFYGYTF	TGTGCCATCAGTGGAGACAGCGGCTTCTATGGCTACACCTTC
TRBV4-1	TRBJ2-1	.	11	.	CASSHMNEQFF	TGCGCCAGCAGCCATATGAATGAGCAGTTCTTC
TRBV20-1	TRBJ2-3	.	15	.	CSAELTDTFTDTQYF	TGCAGTGCTGAGCTAACGGACACCTTCACAGATACGCAGTATTTT
TRBV20-1	TRBJ2-1	TRBD2	14	many	CSANSGTSDREQFF	TGCAGTGCTAATAGTGGGACTAGCGACCGTGAGCAGTTCTTC
TRBV10-3	TRBJ2-5	.	13	.	CATQAATEETQYF	TGTGCCACCCAAGCCGCTACCGAAGAGACCCAGTACTTC
TRBV2	TRBJ1-6	TRBD1	17	.	CASSELGTGAVDSPHHF	TGTGCCAGCAGTGAACTTGGGACAGGGGCGGTGGATTCACCCCACCACTTT
TRBV20-1	TRBJ2-3	.	17	.	CSARGWAGVLSTDTQYF	TGCAGCGCTAGGGGGTGGGCAGGGGTCCTTAGCACAGATACGCAGTATTTT
TRBV28	TRBJ1-2	.	13	many	CASSLWTGYGYTF	TGTGCCAGCAGTTTATGGACAGGTTATGGCTACACCTTC
TRBV6-5	TRBJ2-5	.	14	many	CASSYFGGQETQYF	TGTGCCAGCAGTTACTTTGGGGGCCAAGAGACCCAGTACTTC
TRBV10-3	TRBJ2-2	.	15	many	CATTELQGGTGELFF	TGTGCCACGACCGAACTACAGGGGGGGACCGGGGAGCTGTTTTTT
TRBV2	TRBJ1-2	.	14	.	CASIAPGEMYGYTF	TGTGCCAGCATCGCGCCCGGTGAGATGTATGGCTACACCTTC
TRBV7-6	TRBJ2-1	TRBD2	16	.	CASSFRFSGTYNEQFF	TGTGCCAGCAGCTTTAGATTTAGCGGGACCTACAATGAGCAGTTCTTC
TRBV4-3	TRBJ2-3	.	19	many	CASSQSSSTIAASTDTQYF	TGCGCCAGCAGCCAGTCCTCGTCCACCATAGCCGCTAGCACAGATACGCAGTATTTT
TRBV14	TRBJ2-3	.	15	few	CASSQGSLWADTQYF	TGTGCCAGCAGCCAAGGAAGCCTGTGGGCAGATACGCAGTATTTT
TRBV20-1	TRBJ1-5	.	16	few	CSAREGTGRSNQPQHF	TGCAGTGCTAGAGAGGGTACAGGGCGCAGCAATCAGCCCCAGCATTTT
TRBV11-3	TRBJ2-5	TRBD2	16	.	CASSVNLAGGLETQYF	TGTGCCAGCAGCGTTAATCTAGCGGGGGGGCTGGAGACCCAGTACTTC
TRBV2	TRBJ2-1	TRBD2	15	many	CASKGGGQSYNEQFF	TGTGCCAGCAAGGGCGGGGGGCAATCCTACAATGAGCAGTTCTTC
TRBV7-9	TRBJ2-7	.	15	.	CASSNLQAEFREQYF	TGTGCCAGCAGTAACTTACAGGCTGAGTTCCGCGAGCAGTACTTC